These 16 T cell receptor beta chains share one sample of origin, sequenced in a study of graft-versus-host responses after intestinal transplantation. Their antigen targets remain unknown. Here immunoSEQ multiplex PCR was the method, and the copy in TCRdb shows in-frame clones only, minus some. This sample has 95,000 to 150,000 clones, with around 93% found just once. This sample comprised unstimulated CD4+ T cells sorted from spleen or lymph node cells, obtained before intestinal transplant. These receptors originate from a human donor who received an intestinal transplant.

This chain uses TRBV10-2 with TRBJ2-2; D is possibly TRBD1 (5 bases). Trimming took off 6 bases at V and 4 bases at J, with 15 bases between the two ends. In germline, CDR1 is WSHSY, CDR2 SAAADI. There are 15 residues in the CDR3. The CDR3 nucleotides read TGCGCCAGCAGCTTCGCAGGGCTCGGCACCGGGGAGCTGTTTTTT. Protein product: CASSFAGLGTGELFF.

The chain joins TRBV9 to TRBJ2-1; 10 positions agree with TRBD2. The CDR3 consists of 15 residues. Trimming took 0 bases from V and 8 from J; bases not matched to a gene: 5. Germline CDR1 reads SGDLS; CDR2 reads YYNGEE. CDR3 sequence (DNA): TGTGCCAGCAGCGTAGCGGCTAGCGGGAGTGATGAGCAGTTCTTC. It codes for CASSVAASGSDEQFF. The variable domain in full, completed from reference TRBV9 and TRBJ2-1, reads DSGVTQTPKHLITATGQRVTLRCSPRSGDLSVYWYQQSLDQGLQFLIQYYNGEERAKGNILERFSAQQFPDLHSELNLSSLELGDSALYFCASSVAASGSDEQFFGPGTRLTVL.

The genes are TRBV18 and TRBJ2-3; 11 bases match TRBD1. V was pared by 1 base and J by 0 bases, with 6 bases of the junction left unmatched. Per germline, CDR1 KGHSH and CDR2 LQKENI. There are 18 residues in the CDR3. Here the CDR3 reads CASSPLDRGQVSTDTQYF. In DNA form, the CDR3 reads TGTGCCAGCTCACCACTGGACAGGGGGCAAGTAAGCACAGATACGCAGTATTTT. The variable domain in full, with the rest retrieved from reference TRBV18 and TRBJ2-3, is NAGVMQNPRHLVRRRGQEARLRCSPMKGHSHVYWYRQLPEEGLKFMVYLQKENIIDESGMPKERFSAEFPKEGPSILRIQQVVRGDSAAYFCASSPLDRGQVSTDTQYFGPGTRLTVL.

The V gene is TRBV18, the J gene TRBJ1-2; D not certain. The germline V gene encodes CDR1 KGHSH and CDR2 LQKENI. The germline V and J ends were trimmed by 2 bases and 8 bases, with 12 bases remaining between them. CDR3 length: 13 amino acids. The CDR3 region has the DNA TGTGCCAGCTCACCATCGGGAGGAAGCGGCTACACCTTC. Translated: CASSPSGGSGYTF. Variable domain in full (rest from reference TRBV18 and TRBJ1-2): NAGVMQNPRHLVRRRGQEARLRCSPMKGHSHVYWYRQLPEEGLKFMVYLQKENIIDESGMPKERFSAEFPKEGPSILRIQQVVRGDSAAYFCASSPSGGSGYTFGSGTRLTVV.

V and J are TRBV19 and TRBJ1-1; no firm D call. CDR1 and CDR2 (germline): LNHDA, SQIVND (reference sequence). This CDR3 has 15 amino acids. V was pared by 1 base and J by 3 bases, with 12 bases between. The CDR3 region is CASSIAREGDTEAFF. CDR3 sequence (DNA): TGTGCCAGTAGTATAGCGAGGGAAGGCGACACTGAAGCTTTCTTT.

J is TRBJ1-2 and V is TRBV18, with 9 bases identical to TRBD1. The CDR3 totals 16 residues. Germline assignment: CDR1 KGHSH and CDR2 LQKENI. Trimming took 3 bases from V and 7 from J; bases not matched to a gene: 12. Here the CDR3 reads CASSPTRTGGEAGYTF. For the CDR3, the DNA is TGTGCCAGCTCACCGACGCGAACAGGGGGCGAGGCTGGCTACACCTTC.

The V call is TRBV10-1, the J call TRBJ1-3; 9 bases agree with TRBD1. CDR3 length: 16 amino acids. Germline CDR1 WNHNN, CDR2 SYGVQD (reference sequence). Trimming took 3 bases from V and 2 from J; bases not matched to a gene: 5. The CDR3 here is CASSDGGQGAGNTIYF. The CDR3 DNA reads TGCGCCAGCAGTGACGGGGGACAGGGAGCTGGAAACACCATATATTTT.

V is TRBV30 and J is TRBJ2-4, with 7 bases that match TRBD2. Losses at the gene ends were 2 bases for V and 13 bases for J; bases not matched to a gene: 11. This CDR3 has 13 amino acids. The germline V gene encodes CDR1 GTSNPN and CDR2 SVGIG (reference sequence). The CDR3 here is CAWSRTAGARQYF. The CDR3 nucleotides read TGTGCCTGGAGTAGGACGGCGGGAGCCCGCCAGTACTTC.

CDR3 bases: TGTGCCAGCAGCTCCGGGGTGGGACGGGAGACCTATGGCTACACCTTC. Amino acids: CASSSGVGRETYGYTF. The chain uses TRBV27 and TRBJ1-2; TRBD1 might be the D (5 bases). The V and J ends lost 6 bases and 4 bases respectively, with 21 bases between them. Germline values: CDR1 MNHEY, CDR2 SMNVEV (reference sequence). The CDR3 loop spans 16 amino acids.

The rearrangement links TRBV11-1 to TRBJ1-1, with no clear D. This CDR3 has 17 residues. The ends were cut back, 1 base at V and 0 bases at J, with 15 bases in the middle. CDR1 and CDR2 (germline): SGHAT, FQDESV (reference sequence). For the CDR3, the DNA is TGTGCCAGCAGCTTAGACCAGTCACCCTACCTGAACACTGAAGCTTTCTTT. It is translated as CASSLDQSPYLNTEAFF.

This rearrangement joins TRBV19 to TRBJ1-5; no clear D. This CDR3 has 12 amino acids. Trimming took off 3 bases at V and 7 bases at J, with 7 bases between the two ends. Germline CDR1 reads LNHDA; CDR2 reads SQIVND (reference sequence). The chain's CDR3 is CASSIRRQPQHF. The CDR3 DNA is TGTGCCAGTAGTATCCGGAGACAGCCCCAGCATTTT.

The chain employs TRBV9 and TRBJ2-7; 8 positions match TRBD2. Unmatched junction bases numbered 5, after V lost 0 bases and J lost 3 bases. Germline CDR1 SGDLS, CDR2 YYNGEE. This CDR3 is built from 15 residues. This CDR3 reads CASSVEASGFYEQYF. As DNA, the CDR3 is TGTGCCAGCAGCGTAGAGGCTAGCGGGTTCTACGAGCAGTACTTC.

This CDR3 reads CASSLAGREGMAFF. DNA for the CDR3: TGTGCCAGCAGCTTGGCCGGCAGGGAAGGTATGGCTTTCTTT. V and J are TRBV5-6 and TRBJ1-1, with D possibly TRBD1 on 5 matching bases. Trimming stripped 0 bases from V and 11 bases from J, with 17 bases between. Germline CDR1 SGHDT, CDR2 YYEEEE. The CDR3 consists of 14 residues.

This clone came up once. The rearrangement joins TRBV7-9 to TRBJ1-1; D might be TRBD1 (5 bases). Germline CDR1 reads SEHNR; CDR2 reads FQNEAQ (reference sequence). This CDR3 has 13 amino acids. V lost 4 bases and J 1 base, leaving 7 bases between the germline ends. CDR3: CASSSTGNTEAFF. CDR3 in DNA: TGTGCCAGCAGCTCCACAGGGAACACTGAAGCTTTCTTT.

The CDR3 nucleotides read TGTGCCTGGAGTTGGGGACAGGGGGCTAGTCAGCCCCAGCATTTT. This translates into CAWSWGQGASQPQHF. J is TRBJ1-5 and V is TRBV30, with 12 bases lining up with TRBD1. This CDR3 is 15 amino acids long. The V and J ends lost 2 bases and 6 bases, in that order; junction bases with no gene match: 5. The germline V gene encodes CDR1 GTSNPN and CDR2 SVGIG (reference sequence). The entire variable domain, with the rest obtained from reference TRBV30 and TRBJ1-5, is as follows: SQTIHQWPATLVQPVGSPLSLECTVEGTSNPNLYWYRQAAGRGLQLLFYSVGIGQISSEVPQNLSASRPQDRQFILSSKKLLLSDSGFYLCAWSWGQGASQPQHFGDGTRLSIL.

The chain links TRBV9 to TRBJ2-3, with 11 bases fitting TRBD2. The CDR3 runs 19 residues. Germline V CDR1 and CDR2: SGDLS, YYNGEE. With V trimmed by 3 bases and J by 3 bases, 15 bases remained unmatched. In nucleotides, the CDR3 is TGTGCCAGCAGCGGCAGGCAACTAGCGGGAGTGAGTGTGACAGATACGCAGTATTTT. Its protein is CASSGRQLAGVSVTDTQYF.